This passage covers 18 T cell receptor beta chains from one sample sequenced in a study of cytomegalovirus exposure and HLA in healthy donors. 13 Jbeta primers and 60 Vbeta primers were used for the PCR. The data were produced by immunoSEQ multiplex PCR, yet TCRdb's version contains in-frame clones alone and is incomplete. The table lists 180,000 or so clones, approximately 59% of them singletons. Material: PBMCs. The receptor source for this set is a man aged 40-49 years in good health and CMV-seronegative.

The CDR3 nucleotides are TGTGCCAGCAGCGTAGCCGGAGGGAAAAACACCGGGGAGCTGTTTTTT. Translated, it gives CASSVAGGKNTGELFF. The J gene is TRBJ2-2, the V gene TRBV9, with D tentatively TRBD2 (6 bases). V was trimmed by 0 bases and J by 2 bases, leaving 11 bases between them. CDR1 is SGDLS, CDR2 YYNGEE, per germline. The CDR3 totals 16 residues.

The V call is TRBV10-3, the J call TRBJ1-6; 8 bases agree with TRBD1. CDR1 is ENHRY and CDR2 is SYGVKD in the germline V gene. V was clipped by 6 bases and J by 7 bases; unmatched bases: 5. The CDR3 length is 14 residues. In nucleotides, the CDR3 is TGTGCCATCAGAGAGACAGGGGAGAATTCACCCCTCCACTTT. Its protein is CAIRETGENSPLHF.

The chain links TRBV6-5 to TRBJ1-2, with 7 bases identical to TRBD1. V lost 6 bases and J lost 1; bases outside the gene matches: 8. This CDR3 is 15 amino acids long. Germline V CDR1 and CDR2: MNHEY, SVGAGI. The CDR3 here is CASSATGAYNYGYTF. CDR3 nucleotide sequence: TGTGCCAGCAGCGCAACAGGGGCGTATAACTATGGCTACACCTTC.

The chain joins TRBV5-1 to TRBJ2-1; 16 nucleotides line up with TRBD2. The CDR3 is 18 residues long. The germline CDR1 and CDR2 sequences are SGHRS and YFSETQ. Trimming at V came to 4 bases and at J to 1 base, leaving 5 bases not matched to a gene. The CDR3 bases are TGCGCCAGCAGCGCGGGACTAGCGGGAGGGCCGTCCTACAATGAGCAGTTCTTC. Translation gives CASSAGLAGGPSYNEQFF. The full variable domain, with the rest looked up from reference TRBV5-1 and TRBJ2-1, is KAGVTQTPRYLIKTRGQQVTLSCSPISGHRSVSWYQQTPGQGLQFLFEYFSETQRNKGNFPGRFSGRQFSNSRSEMNVSTLELGDSALYLCASSAGLAGGPSYNEQFFGPGTRLTVL.

This clone has only one observation. Compared with germline, one end of the junction differs, possibly owing to a read error. The chain links TRBV7-9 to TRBJ2-7; the match to TRBD2 covers 8 bases. The CDR3 spans 13 residues. Germline loops: CDR1 SEHNR, CDR2 FQNEAQ (reference sequence). The CDR3 region is CASSRGTASGFHF. The CDR3 region has the DNA TGTGCCAGCAGCCGAGGCACGGCTAGCGGGTTCCACTTC.

This chain links TRBV19 with TRBJ1-1; D unresolved. The CDR3 totals 16 residues. Germline-derived CDR1 and CDR2 are LNHDA and SQIVND (reference sequence). Trimming shortened V by 6 bases and J by 1 base, and 18 bases separated the two germline ends. CDR3 residues: CASSLDFPGGNTEAFF. The CDR3 nucleotides read TGTGCCAGTAGCCTTGACTTCCCCGGAGGGAACACTGAAGCTTTCTTT. The entire variable domain, with the rest obtained from reference TRBV19 and TRBJ1-1, is as follows: DGGITQSPKYLFRKEGQNVTLSCEQNLNHDAMYWYRQDPGQGLRLIYYSQIVNDFQKGDIAEGYSVSREKKESFPLTVTSAQKNPTAFYLCASSLDFPGGNTEAFFGQGTRLTVV.

The CDR3 nucleotides read TGTGCCTGGAGTATTGGGAGCTCCTACGAGCAGTACTTC. This sequence encodes CAWSIGSSYEQYF. V gene TRBV30 combines with J gene TRBJ2-7; D is possibly TRBD2 (5 bases). There are 13 residues in the CDR3. The germline gives CDR1 GTSNPN, CDR2 SVGIG (reference sequence). V dropped 2 bases and J dropped 0 bases, with 8 bases sitting between them.

This chain joins TRBV27 and TRBJ2-7, with a weak D call TRBD1 (5 bases). In germline, CDR1 is MNHEY, CDR2 SMNVEV (reference sequence). This CDR3 spans 13 amino acids. V dropped 3 bases and J dropped 1 base, with 7 bases sitting between them. The CDR3 is CASSFPGSYEQYF. CDR3 nucleotides: TGTGCCAGCAGTTTTCCAGGGTCCTACGAGCAGTACTTC.

The chain uses TRBV9 and TRBJ2-1, with 11 bases aligning to TRBD2. The CDR3 loop spans 17 amino acids. Per the germline V gene, CDR1 is SGDLS and CDR2 is YYNGEE. V was pared by 0 bases and J by 4 bases, with 6 bases of the junction left unmatched. CDR3 amino acids: CASSVGAGTSGYNEQFF. In DNA form, the CDR3 reads TGTGCCAGCAGCGTAGGGGCCGGGACTAGCGGTTACAATGAGCAGTTCTTC.

The chain employs TRBV7-2 and TRBJ2-1, with TRBD2 matching over 9 bases. Per the germline V gene, CDR1 is SGHTA and CDR2 is FQGNSA. With 2 bases clipped from V and 5 bases from J, the junction kept 4 bases outside the gene matches. The CDR3 has 15 amino acids. CDR3 residues: CASSLPLAGNNEQFF. For the CDR3, the DNA is TGTGCCAGCAGCTTACCGCTAGCGGGAAACAATGAGCAGTTCTTC.

In its sample, this clone was seen a few times. The chain uses TRBV7-8 and TRBJ1-5, with 9 bases matching TRBD1. The CDR3 is 16 amino acids. Germline CDR1 is SGHVS and CDR2 is FQNEAQ. V was clipped by 5 bases and J by 3 bases; unmatched bases: 8. CDR3 sequence reads: CASSHPGQGFNQPQHF. The CDR3 DNA reads as TGTGCCAGCAGCCACCCGGGACAGGGCTTCAATCAGCCCCAGCATTTT.

This sequence joins TRBV5-4 and TRBJ2-3, with a tentative D call TRBD1 (5 bases). V shed 0 bases and J shed 3 bases, with 8 bases lying between them. Germline V gene data show CDR1 as SGHNT and CDR2 as YYREEE (reference sequence). The CDR3 loop spans 14 amino acids. CDR3 nucleotides: TGTGCCAGCAGCTTGGGGGGCCAGACAGATACGCAGTATTTT. Protein sequence: CASSLGGQTDTQYF.

This clone was counted between two and nine times. This rearrangement joins TRBV6-5 to TRBJ1-1; a weak D match, TRBD1 (5 bases). The CDR3 length is 15 residues. Germline loops: CDR1 MNHEY, CDR2 SVGAGI. The V gene lost 0 bases and the J gene lost 4 bases, with 12 bases spanning the gap. The CDR3 loop reads CASSYSWNTGTEAFF. In nucleotides, the CDR3 is TGTGCCAGCAGTTACTCGTGGAATACAGGCACTGAAGCTTTCTTT.

The chain joins TRBV5-1 to TRBJ1-1; 10 bases are a match to TRBD1. After removal of 2 bases from V and 6 bases from J, the junction contained 10 bases not matched to a gene. In germline, CDR1 is SGHRS, CDR2 YFSETQ. This CDR3 has 16 amino acids. CDR3 sequence reads: CASSFGLDRGAAEAFF. CDR3 in DNA: TGCGCCAGCAGCTTTGGCTTGGACAGGGGGGCGGCTGAAGCTTTCTTT.

DNA of the CDR3: TGTGCCTGGAGTGTACCCGGCAGGGGACCTGAAGCTTTCTTT. It codes for CAWSVPGRGPEAFF. The V gene is TRBV30, the J gene TRBJ1-1; a weak D match, TRBD1 (6 bases). Trimming left V 0 bases short and J 6 bases short, with 14 bases between. Germline V gene lookup returns CDR1 GTSNPN and CDR2 SVGIG (reference sequence). The CDR3 length is 14 residues. Variable domain in full (rest from reference TRBV30 and TRBJ1-1): SQTIHQWPATLVQPVGSPLSLECTVEGTSNPNLYWYRQAAGRGLQLLFYSVGIGQISSEVPQNLSASRPQDRQFILSSKKLLLSDSGFYLCAWSVPGRGPEAFFGQGTRLTVV.

This clone was counted a few times. The genes are TRBV30 and TRBJ1-1, with a weak D call TRBD1 (6 bases). The CDR3 extends over 13 amino acids. Trimming shortened V by 1 base and J by 0 bases, and 6 bases separated the two germline ends. Looked up from germline, CDR1 is GTSNPN and CDR2 is SVGIG (reference sequence). CDR3 sequence: CAWSGQVNTEAFF. CDR3 in DNA: TGTGCCTGGAGTGGACAGGTGAACACTGAAGCTTTCTTT.

The J gene is TRBJ2-7, the V gene TRBV5-6; 9 nucleotides agree with TRBD2. The CDR3 runs 17 residues. The V and J ends lost 7 bases and 3 bases, in that order; junction bases with no gene match: 17. Germline V gene data show CDR1 as SGHDT and CDR2 as YYEEEE. This CDR3 reads CASGKQGGGDHFYEQYF. The CDR3 DNA reads as TGTGCCAGCGGAAAACAGGGCGGGGGGGATCACTTCTACGAGCAGTACTTC.

This clone was picked up a small number of times. The rearrangement joins TRBV5-4 to TRBJ1-4; D ambiguous. The germline V gene has CDR1 SGHNT and CDR2 YYREEE (reference sequence). V dropped 0 bases and J dropped 7 bases, with 7 bases sitting between them. This CDR3 comprises 13 residues. The chain's CDR3 is CASSLEPGEKLFF. The CDR3 region has the DNA TGTGCCAGCAGCTTGGAACCGGGTGAAAAACTGTTTTTT.